Each of the 15 T cell receptor beta chains below was sequenced from the same sample in a study of cytomegalovirus exposure and HLA in healthy donors. PCR primers comprised 60 Vbeta and 13 Jbeta primers. Data came from immunoSEQ multiplex PCR; TCRdb stores just in-frame clones and leaves some out. The table includes 75,000 to 90,000 clones, around 70% detected once. Material for sequencing was PBMCs. These receptors were taken from a young man in good health and CMV-seropositive.

The V call is TRBV30, the J call TRBJ1-3; D is uncertain. Trimming shortened V by 3 bases and J by 0 bases, and 15 bases separated the two germline ends. Germline V gene lookup returns CDR1 GTSNPN and CDR2 SVGIG (reference sequence). The CDR3 has 16 residues. The DNA for the CDR3 is TGTGCCTGGAGCAGACCCGGACTGTTCTCTGGAAACACCATATATTTT. Protein product: CAWSRPGLFSGNTIYF.

This rearrangement joins TRBV10-1 to TRBJ2-5; tentatively, D is TRBD1 (5 bases). Trimming took 3 bases from V and 6 from J, leaving 11 bases between them. This CDR3 contains 13 residues. Germline assignment: CDR1 WNHNN and CDR2 SYGVQD (reference sequence). Here the CDR3 DNA reads TGCGCCAGCAGTGAACAAGGGGCCAAGACCCAGTACTTC. Amino acids: CASSEQGAKTQYF.

The chain carries TRBV28 and TRBJ1-1; D not resolved. The V and J ends lost 8 bases and 3 bases respectively, with 13 bases between them. CDR1 and CDR2 from the germline V gene are MDHEN and SYDVKM. The CDR3 spans 13 residues. CDR3 DNA sequence: TGTGCCAGCCTCCTGGGAGCGTACACTGAAGCTTTCTTT. This gives the protein CASLLGAYTEAFF.

This chain connects TRBV6-5 to TRBJ2-2, with 8 bases fitting TRBD2. The CDR3 length is 14 residues. J was trimmed by 6 bases and V by 4 bases; bases with no gene match: 4. The germline gives CDR1 MNHEY, CDR2 SVGAGI. DNA of the CDR3: TGTGCCAGCAGTTCAAGCGGGAGCCCCGGGGAGCTGTTTTTT. It codes for CASSSSGSPGELFF.

The genes are TRBV5-1 and TRBJ2-5; D is unresolved. V was cut by 6 bases and J by 5 bases, with 8 bases left in between. CDR1 and CDR2 from the germline V gene are SGHRS and YFSETQ. CDR3 length: 11 amino acids. CDR3 in amino acids: CASMIGETQYF. CDR3 in DNA: TGCGCCAGCATGATCGGTGAGACCCAGTACTTC.

The CDR3 reads CATSRAGKNIQYF. Written as DNA, the CDR3 is TGTGCCACCAGCAGAGCGGGAAAAAACATTCAGTACTTC. The chain recombines TRBV15 with TRBJ2-4; weak D call: TRBD2 (5 bases). Trimming cost V 1 base and J 4 bases, with 5 bases left between them. The CDR3 is 13 residues long. Germline V gives CDR1 LNHNV, CDR2 YYDKDF (reference sequence). Together with reference TRBV15 and TRBJ2-4, the CDR3 gives the full variable domain: DAMVIQNPRYQVTQFGKPVTLSCSQTLNHNVMYWYQQKSSQAPKLLFHYYDKDFNNEADTPDNFQSRRPNTSFCFLDIRSPGLGDTAMYLCATSRAGKNIQYFGAGTRLSVL.

This chain links TRBV4-3 with TRBJ2-4; 7 bases agree with TRBD1. Germline V gene data show CDR1 as LGHNA and CDR2 as YSLEER. This CDR3 comprises 16 residues. V gave up 1 base and J gave up 1 base; unmatched junction bases: 4. The CDR3 DNA reads TGCGCCAGCAGCCAAGGATTACAGGGGGCCAAAAACATTCAGTACTTC. Protein sequence: CASSQGLQGAKNIQYF.

This chain joins TRBV5-8 and TRBJ2-2; D may be TRBD2 (7 bases). The V end was cut by 4 bases, the J end by 4 bases, with 23 bases between. This CDR3 comprises 18 residues. Per germline, CDR1 SGHTS and CDR2 YDEGEE. As DNA, the CDR3 is TGTGCCAGCAGCCAGCTTTGGGGGGGCCGACATCTCACCGGGGAGCTGTTTTTT. It is translated as CASSQLWGGRHLTGELFF.

V is TRBV5-4 and J is TRBJ2-3, with D possibly TRBD1 on 6 matching bases. Trimming pared 3 bases from V and 2 bases from J, leaving 10 bases between. The CDR3 runs to 14 residues. CDR1 SGHNT and CDR2 YYREEE come from the germline V gene (reference sequence). CDR3 nucleotides: TGTGCCAGCAGCTCCGGACAGAACACAGATACGCAGTATTTT. It codes for CASSSGQNTDTQYF.

The V gene is TRBV5-1, the J gene TRBJ1-1; D may be TRBD1 (5 bases). The germline gives CDR1 SGHRS, CDR2 YFSETQ. With 3 bases removed from V and 1 base from J, the gap between germline ends came to 10 bases. The CDR3 contains 14 residues. CDR3 amino acids: CASSSRERNTEAFF. CDR3 in DNA: TGCGCCAGCAGCTCCAGGGAACGGAACACTGAAGCTTTCTTT. The full variable domain, completed using reference TRBV5-1 and TRBJ1-1, is KAGVTQTPRYLIKTRGQQVTLSCSPISGHRSVSWYQQTPGQGLQFLFEYFSETQRNKGNFPGRFSGRQFSNSRSEMNVSTLELGDSALYLCASSSRERNTEAFFGQGTRLTVV.

The chain combines TRBV6-6 with TRBJ2-1; 8 positions match TRBD2. Trimming removed 5 bases from V and 2 bases from J; junction bases left unmatched: 5. This CDR3 comprises 15 residues. Per germline, CDR1 MNHNY and CDR2 SVGAGI (reference sequence). CDR3: CASSLAGTTYNEQFF. As DNA, the CDR3 is TGTGCCAGCAGTCTAGCGGGCACCACCTACAATGAGCAGTTCTTC.

The chain couples TRBV4-1 to TRBJ2-1; TRBD2 agrees at 10 bases. The germline CDR1 and CDR2 sequences are MGHRA and YSYEKL. CDR3 length equals 18 residues. The J segment lost 3 bases and the V segment lost 3 bases, leaving 11 bases of the junction unmatched. CDR3 bases: TGCGCCAGCAGCCACAAGATTGCTCTAGCGGGAGACTACAATGAGCAGTTCTTC. This codes for CASSHKIALAGDYNEQFF.

Of note for this clone: This sample also contains other DNA sequences that code for the same CDR3. The chain combines TRBV9 with TRBJ1-1; TRBD1 aligns across 8 bases. Germline trimming cut 3 bases from V and 1 base from J; bases unmatched to any gene: 2. The germline V gene encodes CDR1 SGDLS and CDR2 YYNGEE. The CDR3 is made up of 14 amino acids. The CDR3 region has the DNA TGTGCCAGCAGCGCCGGACAGGGGAACACTGAAGCTTTCTTT. The encoded protein is CASSAGQGNTEAFF.

This chain links TRBV10-3 with TRBJ2-1; perhaps TRBD2 as D (6 bases). Between the trimmed V and J ends, which lost 6 bases and 4 bases, there was a span of 13 bases. There are 14 residues in the CDR3. In germline, CDR1 is ENHRY, CDR2 SYGVKD. In DNA, the CDR3 is TGTGCCATCAGGGAAGGAGGGTCTTACAATGAGCAGTTCTTC. As protein: CAIREGGSYNEQFF.

The chain has TRBV2 and TRBJ2-2; D is uncertain. The CDR3 consists of 12 residues. The ends were cut back, 6 bases at V and 5 bases at J, with 7 bases in the middle. Per germline, CDR1 SNHLY and CDR2 FYNNEI. CDR3 region: CASSFLTGELFF. The CDR3 nucleotides are TGTGCCAGCAGCTTTTTAACCGGGGAGCTGTTTTTT.